A selection of T cell receptor beta chains follows, all from one sample in a study of T cells in Graves' hyperthyroidism and ophthalmopathy. From the multiplex PCR reads, TCRdb called clonotypes with MiXCR, one entry per CDR3 protein. This sample has hundreds of thousands of distinct CDR3 sequences, with around 20% found just once. The specimen sequenced was blood. The receptors come from a man aged 30-40 years with Graves' ophthalmopathy. CDR3s include the opening cysteine and the closing phenylalanine or tryptophan. A D gene is named only where the DNA matches it firmly. Expanded clones are given a class, and other clones once, few, many or no size at all.

size	J	V	D	DNA	CDR3
.	TRBJ1-5	TRBV19	TRBD1	TGTGCCAGTAGTATTAAGGCGACAGGGAGACAGCCCCAGCATTTT	CASSIKATGRQPQHF
once	TRBJ2-1	TRBV18	.	TGTGCCAGCTCGCGTCTAGCGCTTAGCTCCTACAATGAGCAGTTCTTC	CASSRLALSSYNEQFF
few	TRBJ2-7	TRBV9	TRBD2	TGTGCCAGCAGCGAAGGGACTACCATCTCCTACGAGCAGTACTTC	CASSEGTTISYEQYF
few	TRBJ2-1	TRBV2	TRBD2	TGTGCCAGCCGGGACGGGGGGTTATATGAGCAGTTCTTC	CASRDGGLYEQFF
few	TRBJ2-1	TRBV20-1	TRBD1	TGCAGTGCTAGAGCAAACAGGGGGCCCTACAATGAGCAGTTCTTC	CSARANRGPYNEQFF
.	TRBJ2-7	TRBV28	TRBD2	TGTGCCAGCAGCCCATCCTCTAGCGGGAGGGGGTACGAGCAGTACTTC	CASSPSSSGRGYEQYF
.	TRBJ2-1	TRBV27	TRBD1	TGTGCCAGCAGTCCCTCGACAGGGGACCTTTACAATGAGCAGTTCTTC	CASSPSTGDLYNEQFF
few	TRBJ2-7	TRBV4-1	.	TGCGCCAGCAGCCTCTCCGGGACGGACCCCTACGAGCAGTACTTC	CASSLSGTDPYEQYF
few	TRBJ2-3	TRBV14	.	TGTGCCAGCACTAGGGATCCAGATACGCAGTATTTT	CASTRDPDTQYF
.	TRBJ2-7	TRBV7-9	TRBD2	TGTGCCAGCAGCCCCGAGCGGGGATACATCTACGAGCAGTACTTC	CASSPERGYIYEQYF
many	TRBJ1-2	TRBV30	.	TGTGCCTGGAGTGAACACGGCTGGGGCTACACCTTC	CAWSEHGWGYTF
many	TRBJ2-3	TRBV5-6	.	TGTGCCAGCAGCTTGGATTTGGGGCTCAGCACAGATACGCAGTATTTT	CASSLDLGLSTDTQYF
few	TRBJ2-2	TRBV20-1	.	TGCAGTGCTAGGACAGCCAAGAACACCGGGGAGCTGTTTTTT	CSARTAKNTGELFF
few	TRBJ2-7	TRBV29-1	.	TGCAGCGTTGAAGATCTTTCGGACAGTGGGTCCCTAAGGCAGTACTTC	CSVEDLSDSGSLRQYF
few	TRBJ1-3	TRBV28	.	TGTGCCAGCAGTTTAGCCGACAGCTCCTCTGGAAACACCATATATTTT	CASSLADSSSGNTIYF
.	TRBJ1-1	TRBV6-1	TRBD1	TGTGCCAGCGGGGCAGGGGGGAACACTGAAGCTTTCTTT	CASGAGGNTEAFF
.	TRBJ2-5	TRBV20-1	TRBD1	TGCAGTGCTAGAACAGGGGGCAATCTCCTGACCCAGTACTTC	CSARTGGNLLTQYF
many	TRBJ2-7	TRBV28	.	TGTGCCAGCAGACGCCCGGGACCCTCCGGCGAGCAGTACTTC	CASRRPGPSGEQYF
few	TRBJ2-2	TRBV20-1	TRBD1	TGCAGTGCCGAAAAGGGACAGGTAGTCGGGGAGCTGTTTTTT	CSAEKGQVVGELFF
many	TRBJ2-1	TRBV5-6	.	TGTGCCAGCATGCGATGGGGCTACAATGAGCAGTTCTTC	CASMRWGYNEQFF
.	TRBJ2-6	TRBV6-2/TRBV6-3	TRBD1	TGTGCCAGCACCTCGCCGGACAGGAGCTCTGGGGCCAACGTCCTGACTTTC	CASTSPDRSSGANVLTF
many	TRBJ1-1	TRBV11-2	.	TGTGCCAGCAGCTTAACGGCCGCTGAAGCTTTCTTT	CASSLTAAEAFF
many	TRBJ1-3	TRBV18	TRBD1	TGTGCCAGCTCACCACGACAGGGCGCGGGAAACACCATATATTTT	CASSPRQGAGNTIYF
few	TRBJ2-5	TRBV19	.	TGTGCCAGTAGTCCCGGGACCGCGTACCAAGAGACCCAGTACTTC	CASSPGTAYQETQYF
.	TRBJ2-7	TRBV10-3	TRBD1	TGTGCCAGCAAGACGACAGGGGGGTCCTACGAGCAGTACTTC	CASKTTGGSYEQYF
.	TRBJ2-7	TRBV5-5	.	TGTGCCAGCACCCCAATGGGGACTGCAACCTACGAGCAGTACTTC	CASTPMGTATYEQYF
many	TRBJ2-1	TRBV28	.	TGTGCCAGCAGTTTAACGGCCAAGTGGGAGCAGTTCTTC	CASSLTAKWEQFF
many	TRBJ1-1	TRBV28	.	TGTGCCAGCAGCTCACAGGGTACGAACACTGAAGCTTTCTTT	CASSSQGTNTEAFF